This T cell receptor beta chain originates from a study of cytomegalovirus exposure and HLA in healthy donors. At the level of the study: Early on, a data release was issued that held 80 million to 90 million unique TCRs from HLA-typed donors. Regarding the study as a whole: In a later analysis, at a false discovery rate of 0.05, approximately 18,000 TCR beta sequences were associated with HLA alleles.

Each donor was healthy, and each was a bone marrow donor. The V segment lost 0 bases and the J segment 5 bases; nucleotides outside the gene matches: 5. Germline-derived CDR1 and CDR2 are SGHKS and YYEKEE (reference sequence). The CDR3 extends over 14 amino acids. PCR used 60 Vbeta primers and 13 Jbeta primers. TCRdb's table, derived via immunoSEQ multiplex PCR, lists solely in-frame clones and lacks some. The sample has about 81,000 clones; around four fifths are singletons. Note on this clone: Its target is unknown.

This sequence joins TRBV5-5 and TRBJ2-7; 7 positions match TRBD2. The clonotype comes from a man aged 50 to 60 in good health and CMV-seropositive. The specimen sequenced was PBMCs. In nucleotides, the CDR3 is TGTGCCAGCAGCTTGGGACTAGCATTTGACGAGCAGTACTTC. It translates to CASSLGLAFDEQYF.